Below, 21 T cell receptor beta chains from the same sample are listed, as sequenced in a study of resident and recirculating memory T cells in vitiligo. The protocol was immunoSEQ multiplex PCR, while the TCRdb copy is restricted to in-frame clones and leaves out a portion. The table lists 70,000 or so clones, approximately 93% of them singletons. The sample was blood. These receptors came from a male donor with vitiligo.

CDR3 DNA: TGTGCCAGCAGTGTCCAGGGTTATAATCAGCCCCAGCATTTT. This codes for CASSVQGYNQPQHF. V usage is TRBV7-2 and J usage is TRBJ1-5; the D gene is possibly TRBD1 (5 bases). The V end lost 6 bases, the J end lost 4 bases, and 13 bases lay between the germline ends. In germline, CDR1 is SGHTA, CDR2 FQGNSA. This CDR3 contains 14 residues.

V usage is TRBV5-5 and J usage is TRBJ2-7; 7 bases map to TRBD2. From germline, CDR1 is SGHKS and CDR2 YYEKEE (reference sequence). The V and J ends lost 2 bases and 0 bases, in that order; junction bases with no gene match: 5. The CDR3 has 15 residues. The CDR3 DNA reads TGTGCCAGCAGCTTCGACCGCGGGAGCTCCTACGAGCAGTACTTC. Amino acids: CASSFDRGSSYEQYF.

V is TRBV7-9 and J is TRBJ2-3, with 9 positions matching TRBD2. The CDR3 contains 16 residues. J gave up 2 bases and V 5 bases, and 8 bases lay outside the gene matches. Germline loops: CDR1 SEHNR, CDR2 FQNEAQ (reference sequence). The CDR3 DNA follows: TGTGCCAGCAGCCCCCCGACTAGCGGTCCCACAGATACGCAGTATTTT. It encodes CASSPPTSGPTDTQYF.

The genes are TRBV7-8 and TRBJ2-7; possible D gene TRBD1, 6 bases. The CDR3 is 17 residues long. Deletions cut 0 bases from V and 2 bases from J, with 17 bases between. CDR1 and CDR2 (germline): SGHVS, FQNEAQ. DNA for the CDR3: TGTGCCAGCAGCTTAGCGCTAAGTAACAGGGATACCTACGAGCAGTACTTC. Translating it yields CASSLALSNRDTYEQYF.

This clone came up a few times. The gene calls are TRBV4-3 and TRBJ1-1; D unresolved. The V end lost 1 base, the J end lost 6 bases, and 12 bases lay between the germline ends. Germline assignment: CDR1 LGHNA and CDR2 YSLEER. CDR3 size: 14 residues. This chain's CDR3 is CASSQVEDRPEAFF. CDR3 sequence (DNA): TGCGCCAGCAGCCAAGTCGAGGATCGCCCTGAAGCTTTCTTT.

The DNA for the CDR3 is TGCGCCAGCAGCCAGGCCTCCAAGGTGTGGGAGGAAAAACTGTTTTTT. Amino acids: CASSQASKVWEEKLFF. The chain couples TRBV4-3 to TRBJ1-4; D ambiguous. The CDR3 is 16 amino acids. V was pared by 3 bases and J by 8 bases, with 19 bases between. CDR1 and CDR2 (germline): LGHNA, YSLEER.

The CDR3 spells CASTGRSRQGTGSAGELFF. CDR3 bases: TGTGCCAGCACTGGGCGCAGCCGCCAGGGCACAGGGTCAGCCGGGGAGCTGTTTTTT. The chain links TRBV12-1 to TRBJ2-2; the table's D call TRBD1 went unverified against the DNA. TRBV12-1 is tagged as a pseudogene. The CDR3 covers 19 residues.

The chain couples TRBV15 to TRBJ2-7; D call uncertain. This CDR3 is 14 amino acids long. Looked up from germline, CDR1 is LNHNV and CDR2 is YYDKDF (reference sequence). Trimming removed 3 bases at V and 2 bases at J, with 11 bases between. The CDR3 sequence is CATSSRAGPYEQYF. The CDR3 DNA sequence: TGTGCCACCAGCAGTAGAGCAGGCCCCTACGAGCAGTACTTC.

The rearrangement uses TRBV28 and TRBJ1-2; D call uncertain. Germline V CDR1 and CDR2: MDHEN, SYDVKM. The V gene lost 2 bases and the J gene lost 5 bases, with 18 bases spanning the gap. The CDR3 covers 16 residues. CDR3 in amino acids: CASSLTALLASYGYTF. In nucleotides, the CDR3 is TGTGCCAGCAGTTTAACAGCCCTGCTCGCCAGTTATGGCTACACCTTC.

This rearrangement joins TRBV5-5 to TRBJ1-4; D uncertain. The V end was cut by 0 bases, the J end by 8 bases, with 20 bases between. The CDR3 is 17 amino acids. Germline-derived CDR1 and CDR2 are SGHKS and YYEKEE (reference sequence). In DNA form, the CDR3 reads TGTGCCAGCAGCTTGGTCGGGGAAGGGAAGGAGGGCGAAAAACTGTTTTTT. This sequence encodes CASSLVGEGKEGEKLFF.

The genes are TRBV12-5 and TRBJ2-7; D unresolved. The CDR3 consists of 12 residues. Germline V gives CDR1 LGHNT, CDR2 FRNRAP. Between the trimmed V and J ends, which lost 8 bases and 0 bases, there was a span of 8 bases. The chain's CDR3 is CASSGPSYEQYF. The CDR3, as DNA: TGTGCTAGTTCGGGTCCCTCCTACGAGCAGTACTTC.

CDR3 residues: CASSLWAGMQETQYF. DNA for the CDR3: TGCGCCAGCAGCTTGTGGGCAGGGATGCAAGAGACCCAGTACTTC. This chain connects TRBV5-1 to TRBJ2-5; D might be TRBD1 (5 bases). Germline lookup yields CDR1 SGHRS and CDR2 YFSETQ. V was clipped by 1 base and J by 2 bases, with 12 bases between them. There are 15 residues in the CDR3.

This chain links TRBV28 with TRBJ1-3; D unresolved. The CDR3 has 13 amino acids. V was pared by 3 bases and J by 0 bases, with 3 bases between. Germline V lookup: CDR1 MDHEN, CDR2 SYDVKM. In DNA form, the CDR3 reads TGTGCCAGCAGTTTGAGCTCTGGAAACACCATATATTTT. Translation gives CASSLSSGNTIYF. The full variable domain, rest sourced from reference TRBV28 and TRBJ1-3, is DVKVTQSSRYLVKRTGEKVFLECVQDMDHENMFWYRQDPGLGLRLIYFSYDVKMKEKGDIPEGYSVSREKKERFSLILESASTNQTSMYLCASSLSSGNTIYFGEGSWLTVV.

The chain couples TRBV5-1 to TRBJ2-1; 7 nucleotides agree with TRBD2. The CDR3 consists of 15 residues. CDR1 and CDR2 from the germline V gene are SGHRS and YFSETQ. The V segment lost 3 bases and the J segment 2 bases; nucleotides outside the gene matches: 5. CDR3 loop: CASSSTSPPYNEQFF. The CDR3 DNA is TGCGCCAGCAGCTCGACTAGCCCACCCTACAATGAGCAGTTCTTC.

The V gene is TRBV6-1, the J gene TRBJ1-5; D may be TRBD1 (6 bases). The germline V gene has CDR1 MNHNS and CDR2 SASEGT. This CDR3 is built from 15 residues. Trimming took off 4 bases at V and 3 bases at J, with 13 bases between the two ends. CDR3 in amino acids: CASSGQVMDNQPQHF. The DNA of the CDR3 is TGTGCCAGCAGTGGACAGGTGATGGACAATCAGCCCCAGCATTTT.

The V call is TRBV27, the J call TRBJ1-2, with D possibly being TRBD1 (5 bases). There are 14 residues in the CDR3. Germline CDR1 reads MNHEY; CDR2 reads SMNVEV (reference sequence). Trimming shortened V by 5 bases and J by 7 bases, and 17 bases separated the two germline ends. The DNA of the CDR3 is TGTGCCAGCAGTCCGAGGGGAGGGGTAGGTGGCTACACCTTC. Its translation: CASSPRGGVGGYTF.

The CDR3 sequence is CASSLGLADLTDTQYF. The CDR3 DNA reads as TGTGCCAGCAGCTTAGGGCTAGCGGACCTCACAGATACGCAGTATTTT. The J gene is TRBJ2-3, the V gene TRBV7-9, with TRBD2 identical over 7 bases. There are 16 residues in the CDR3. Trimming took 1 base from V and 2 from J; bases not matched to a gene: 6. Germline V lookup: CDR1 SEHNR, CDR2 FQNEAQ (reference sequence).

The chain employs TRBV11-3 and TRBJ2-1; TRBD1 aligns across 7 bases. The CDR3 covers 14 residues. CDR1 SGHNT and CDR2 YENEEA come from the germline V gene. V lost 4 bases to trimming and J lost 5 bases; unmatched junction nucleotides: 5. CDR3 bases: TGTGCCAGCAGCTCACAGGGGTGGAACAATGAGCAGTTCTTC. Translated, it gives CASSSQGWNNEQFF.

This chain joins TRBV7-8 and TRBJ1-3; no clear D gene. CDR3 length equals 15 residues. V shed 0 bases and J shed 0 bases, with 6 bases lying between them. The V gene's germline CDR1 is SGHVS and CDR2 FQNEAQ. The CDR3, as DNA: TGTGCCAGCAGCTTAGCGGCAGACTCTGGAAACACCATATATTTT. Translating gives CASSLAADSGNTIYF.

CDR3 nucleotide sequence: TGTGCCAGCAGGACAGGGGGCAACACTGAAGCTTTCTTT. This codes for CASRTGGNTEAFF. The V call is TRBV5-4, the J call TRBJ1-1; 10 positions agree with TRBD1. V dropped 5 bases and J dropped 2; count of bases not matched to a gene: 0. The length of the CDR3 is 13 residues. Looked up from germline, CDR1 is SGHNT and CDR2 is YYREEE (reference sequence). Drawing the rest from reference TRBV5-4 and TRBJ1-1, the complete variable domain is ETGVTQSPTHLIKTRGQQVTLRCSSQSGHNTVSWYQQALGQGPQFIFQYYREEENGRGNFPPRFSGLQFPNYSSELNVNALELDDSALYLCASRTGGNTEAFFGQGTRLTVV.

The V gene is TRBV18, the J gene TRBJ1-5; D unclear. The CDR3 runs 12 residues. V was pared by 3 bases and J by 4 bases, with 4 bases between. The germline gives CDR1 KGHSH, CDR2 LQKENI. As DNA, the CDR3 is TGTGCCAGCTCACCGTCGAATCAGCCCCAGCATTTT. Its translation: CASSPSNQPQHF.